The clone carrying this TCR beta chain was seen a handful of times. The sample is drawn from a study of blood T cells in healthy people across ages. A J-beta primer mix and a sample-barcoded 5' primer were used in a second PCR of about 7 to 12 cycles. From the 5' RACE reads, TCRdb called clonotypes with MiXCR, one entry per CDR3 protein. This table has about 690,000 distinct CDR3 sequences, about 43% appearing once. All donors came from Russia, were Caucasian and healthy, and spanned ages 6 to 90. This receptor was identified in an elderly man in good health. The sample comprised blood.

DNA of the CDR3: TGTGCCAGCAGCGCCCTACAGGGGATCACTGAAGCTTTCTTT. Its translation: CASSALQGITEAFF. V and J are TRBV9 and TRBJ1-1, with TRBD1 identical over 7 bases. J was trimmed by 4 bases and V by 3 bases; bases with no gene match: 6. The CDR3 runs to 14 residues. Germline V gene sequence: CDR1 SGDLS, CDR2 YYNGEE. Combining the CDR3 with reference TRBV9 and TRBJ1-1 gives the whole variable domain DSGVTQTPKHLITATGQRVTLRCSPRSGDLSVYWYQQSLDQGLQFLIQYYNGEERAKGNILERFSAQQFPDLHSELNLSSLELGDSALYFCASSALQGITEAFFGQGTRLTVV.